This T cell receptor beta chain is drawn from a study of blood T cell repertoires in COVID-19. Sequencing used immunoSEQ multiplex PCR; TCRdb keeps in-frame clones, though not all of them. The table shows about 300,000 clones, with about nine tenths occurring only once. Recruitment covered 20 to 25 US areas and drew participants whose ages spanned roughly 18 to 100 years. Two negative PCRs, clearance, or symptom resolution had been documented for recovered Cohort 3 donors. Germline V gene sequence: CDR1 SEHNR, CDR2 FQNEAQ (reference sequence). With 1 base removed from V and 4 bases from J, the gap between germline ends came to 10 bases. The CDR3 is made up of 14 amino acids. About this clone: At the DNA level, this CDR3 is encoded by other sequences in the same sample as well.

This chain joins TRBV7-9 and TRBJ1-2; possibly TRBD1 for D (5 bases). The sequenced material came from PBMCs or T cells enriched from blood (not recorded which). The sequence was collected from a man aged 25 to 45 who had recovered from COVID-19. The CDR3 sequence: CASSLGDRGYGYTF. DNA of the CDR3: TGTGCCAGCAGCTTAGGCGACAGAGGCTATGGCTACACCTTC.